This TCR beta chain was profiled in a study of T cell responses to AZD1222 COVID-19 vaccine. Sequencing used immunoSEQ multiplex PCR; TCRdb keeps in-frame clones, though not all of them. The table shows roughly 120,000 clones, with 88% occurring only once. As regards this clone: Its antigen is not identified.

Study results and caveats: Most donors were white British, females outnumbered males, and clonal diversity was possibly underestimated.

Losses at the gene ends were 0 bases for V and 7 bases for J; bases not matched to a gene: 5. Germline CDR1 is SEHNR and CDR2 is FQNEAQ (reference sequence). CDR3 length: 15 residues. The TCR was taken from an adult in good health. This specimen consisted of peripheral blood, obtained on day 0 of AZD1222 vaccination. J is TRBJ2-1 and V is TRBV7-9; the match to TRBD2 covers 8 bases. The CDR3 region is CASSLASGEVNEQFF. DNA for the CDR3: TGTGCCAGCAGCTTAGCTAGCGGGGAGGTAAATGAGCAGTTCTTC. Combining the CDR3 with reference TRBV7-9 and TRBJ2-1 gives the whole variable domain DTGVSQNPRHKITKRGQNVTFRCDPISEHNRLYWYRQTLGQGPEFLTYFQNEAQLEKSRLLSDRFSAERPKGSFSTLEIQRTEQGDSAMYLCASSLASGEVNEQFFGPGTRLTVL.